The source of this T cell receptor (beta chain) is a study of technical replicates of blood from a handful of donors. The trim removed 0 bases at V and 6 bases at J, leaving 2 bases unmatched. Germline lookup yields CDR1 PRHDT and CDR2 FYEKMQ (reference sequence). The CDR3 has 15 amino acids. Profiling relied on immunoSEQ multiplex PCR, and the TCRdb table lists in-frame clones only, not all of them. The data contain about 85,000 clones, 90% to 95% of them singletons. The source of this sequence is a human donor in good health. This chain links TRBV13 with TRBJ2-1; TRBD2 matches at 10 bases. Sequencing used T cells isolated from PBMCs. CDR3 sequence: CASSLGLAGVNEQFF. CDR3 DNA: TGTGCCAGCAGCTTAGGGCTAGCGGGAGTCAATGAGCAGTTCTTC.